This T cell receptor beta chain was sequenced during a study of blood T cell repertoires in COVID-19 (dated by TCRdb to 2018 to 2020). Broadly, across the study: The collaborator samples originated in the United States, Italy and Spain and spanned the acute and convalescent phases of COVID-19. The material from the prospective study consisted of cDNA or gDNA derived from T cells, B-cell-depleted T cells, or PBMCs. The dataset comprised deeply sampled blood TCRbeta repertoires from subjects exposed to, actively infected with, or recovered from COVID-19. The repertoires were made available in a free public database intended to serve as a resource for research on the immune response to SARS-CoV-2. Samples came from the ongoing ImmuneRACE study (first 160 participants) plus 1,254 subjects from 6 global collaborators. The sample metadata nearly always contained a de-identified subject ID, COVID-19 status, age in years and sex. Where HLA class I and class II types were available, the types were taken from metadata supplied by the sample provider, not from assay-based typing.

In Seattle, one collaborating source enrolled patients while the infection was active and tracked those patients longitudinally over the course of disease. Whole blood was collected in K2EDTA tubes by collaborating institutions according to the institutions' own protocols. Collaborator samples were shipped for TCRbeta analysis as frozen whole blood, isolated PBMCs, or DNA extracted from either sample type. Reading the germline V gene gives CDR1 SQVTM and CDR2 ANQGSEA. Unmatched junction bases come to 15, with V trimmed by 7 bases and J by 6 bases. Counted from cysteine to phenylalanine, this CDR3 has 15 amino acids. Here the CDR3 DNA is all that survives: 45 bases in frame from base 1. Overall study outcomes, separate from this receptor: The amount of clinical and demographic metadata varied by source and participant and was provided uncurated.

Turning to this clone: Its specific antigen is unknown. Per-base quality was not reported, and no clone a single base away is much larger than it.

TCRbeta CDR3 regions were amplified from genomic DNA using the immunoSEQ Assay, a bias-controlled multiplex PCR. Regarding the original processing steps: Nucleated cell counts per sample were estimated from amplification of reference gene primers within the assay. To quantify the absolute abundance of each unique TCRbeta CDR3 rearrangement, sequence reads were collapsed and filtered. Productive Simpson clonality was computed per sample as the square root of Simpson's diversity index over productive rearrangements. TCRdb holds this immuneACCESS table with in-frame rearrangements only. Some clones are missing; in checked studies, unresolved V genes explain under half, and the rest has no known cause. D and trimming were read from the DNA, whereas the V and J calls and clone size are those reported in that table. The sample table holds some 56,000 clones, of which around nine tenths were seen once. The ten largest clones add up to more than 6% of the sample.

This receptor chain uses TRBV29-1 and TRBJ1-2; the junction holds 9 bases that match TRBD1. Sequencing was carried out using peripheral blood. This sequence was found in a woman aged 60-70 years with COVID-19, enrolled during active disease. The CDR3 loop reads CSASPIPGQGHGYTF. The bases are TGCAGCGCCAGTCCCATACCGGGACAGGGTCATGGCTACACCTTC. The variable domain in full, with residues beyond the CDR3 obtained from the reference TRBV29-1 and TRBJ1-2 genes, is SAVISQKPSRDICQRGTSLTIQCQVDSQVTMMFWYRQQPGQSLTLIATANQGSEATYESGFVIDKFPISRPNLTFSTLTVSNMSPEDSSIYLCSASPIPGQGHGYTFGSGTRLTVV.